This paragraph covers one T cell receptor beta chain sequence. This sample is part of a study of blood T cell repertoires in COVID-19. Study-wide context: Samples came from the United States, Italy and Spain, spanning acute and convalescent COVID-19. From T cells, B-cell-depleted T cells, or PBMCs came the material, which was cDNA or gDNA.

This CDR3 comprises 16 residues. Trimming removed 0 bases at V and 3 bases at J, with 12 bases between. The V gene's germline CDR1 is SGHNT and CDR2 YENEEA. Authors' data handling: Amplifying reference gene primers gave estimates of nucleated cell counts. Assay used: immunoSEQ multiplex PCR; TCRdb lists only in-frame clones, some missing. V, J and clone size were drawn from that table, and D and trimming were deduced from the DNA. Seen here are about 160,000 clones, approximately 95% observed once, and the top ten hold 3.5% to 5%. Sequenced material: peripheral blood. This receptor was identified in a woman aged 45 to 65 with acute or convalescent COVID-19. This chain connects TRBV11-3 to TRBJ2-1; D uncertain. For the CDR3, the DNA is TGTGCCAGCAGCTTAGATTCTAGTTCGGTCTACAATGAGCAGTTCTTC. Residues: CASSLDSSSVYNEQFF.